The clone carrying this T cell receptor (beta chain) appeared a few times. What it binds is not known. The record originates from a study of Graves' ophthalmopathy and Graves' hyperthyroidism. Study findings and constraints: Sensitivity reached roughly 90% and specificity approximately 81% for a 13-signature model separating ophthalmopathy from stable hyperthyroidism.

RNA transcripts provided the template for amplifying TCR beta CDR3 regions. The library came from an HTBI-primed first-round RT-PCR and a second-round multiplex PCR. MiXCR was run by TCRdb on the multiplex PCR reads, yielding one entry per CDR3 protein. Among about 550,000 distinct CDR3 sequences listed, roughly 40% were seen once. The germline CDR1 and CDR2 sequences are KGHSH and LQKENI. The V and J ends lost 2 bases and 4 bases, in that order; junction bases with no gene match: 2. The CDR3 has 14 residues. The hyperthyroidism patients, aged 18 to 65, had been newly diagnosed, with under 2 months' duration. In this cohort, patients with other autoimmune diseases, uncontrolled infections, pregnancy or lactation were excluded. Diagnostic conclusions were grounded in clinical symptoms, serum thyroxine, TRAb, thyroid ultrasound and orbital computed tomography.

V gene TRBV18 combines with J gene TRBJ2-5; 9 bases fit TRBD2. The receptor's source is an adult man with Graves' hyperthyroidism. Sequencing used peripheral blood or thyroid tissue (not recorded which). The CDR3 protein is CASSPVSGRETQYF. The CDR3 nucleotides are TGTGCCAGCTCACCAGTTAGCGGGAGAGAGACCCAGTACTTC.